This T cell receptor beta chain was recorded in a study of blood T cell repertoires in COVID-19. Looking at the study overall: Samples of COVID-19 (acute and convalescent) were obtained from the United States, Italy and Spain. From T cells, B-cell-depleted T cells, or PBMCs came the material, which was cDNA or gDNA.

Study processing details: Counts of nucleated cells, estimated from reference gene primer amplification, were obtained. TCRdb's copy holds only in-frame clones and misses some; the assay was immunoSEQ multiplex PCR. V, J and clone size are taken as reported in that table, and D and trimming were inferred from the DNA itself. The table shows 150,000 to 200,000 clones, with roughly 90% occurring only once. CDR1 is KGHSH and CDR2 is LQKENI in the germline V gene. Trimming cost V 10 bases and J 6 bases, with 13 bases left between them. This CDR3 comprises 13 residues. It was during active infection that Seattle patients were enrolled and then longitudinally followed.

V gene TRBV18 combines with J gene TRBJ1-6; TRBD1 might be the D (5 bases). The TCR originated in a man under 40 with COVID-19, enrolled during active disease. Sequenced: peripheral blood. The CDR3 nucleotides are TGTGCCACCCGGGACTCTGGTAATTCACCCCTCCACTTT. This translates into CATRDSGNSPLHF.